The sequence of this TCR beta chain was determined in a study of cytomegalovirus exposure and HLA in healthy donors. Vbeta (60) and Jbeta (13) primers were used in the PCR. Measured with immunoSEQ multiplex PCR; TCRdb has only the in-frame clones, and not every one. The sample has nearly 300,000 clones; around 86% are singletons. Germline CDR1 and CDR2: SNHLY and FYNNEI. Trimming took 6 bases from V and 0 from J, leaving 20 bases between them. The length of the CDR3 is 17 residues. The sequencing input was PBMCs. The TCR comes from a man aged 35 to 55 in good health and CMV-seropositive. This chain joins TRBV2 and TRBJ1-2; D is undetermined. The DNA of the CDR3 is TGTGCCAGCAGCTCAACAGATTTATACCCCACTAACTATGGCTACACCTTC. This gives the protein CASSSTDLYPTNYGYTF.